These T cell receptor beta chains were read from a single sample in a study of shared clonotypes between healthy human individuals. The table came from immunoSEQ multiplex PCR; TCRdb's copy has only in-frame clones and leaves some out. Among 2 million to 2.5 million clones, roughly 93% were seen once, and the ten largest hold approximately 0.36%. Sample: naive CD4+ T cells from PBMCs. Receptors were obtained from a man younger than 35 in good health. Some clones in this sample may be carry-over from other donors' samples. Both conserved end residues are part of each CDR3. A D gene is named only where the DNA matches it firmly. For some rows the clone size is stated as once, few or many, or as a class when expanded; others skip it.

-,TRBJ1-5,TRBV11-3,TRBD1,TGTGCCAGCAGCTTGCGAGACAGGGGTCGCAATCAGCCCCAGCATTTT,CASSLRDRGRNQPQHF
-,TRBJ2-1,TRBV11-2,-,TGTGCCAGCAGCTTGGACAGATACAATGAGCAGTTCTTC,CASSLDRYNEQFF
-,TRBJ1-5,TRBV21-1,-,TGTGCCAGCAGCAAAGCTCCGGGGTGGAACCAGCCCCAGCATTTT,CASSKAPGWNQPQHF
-,TRBJ2-7,TRBV7-9,-,TGTGCCAGCAGCTCGCCCGGGACCTTAGGAGGCGAGCAGTACTTC,CASSSPGTLGGEQYF
-,TRBJ2-7,TRBV19,TRBD2,TGTGCCAGTAGGCAGCGGGGCGAGCAGTACTTC,CASRQRGEQYF
-,TRBJ2-5,TRBV7-8,-,TGTGCCAGCAGCTTACAATTTATGGCCCAAGAGACCCAGTACTTC,CASSLQFMAQETQYF
-,TRBJ2-5,TRBV28,-,TGTGCCAGCAGTCCTCGGACGCAAGAGACCCAGTACTTC,CASSPRTQETQYF
-,TRBJ2-3,TRBV11-2,TRBD2,TGTGCCAGCAGCTTCCAGCTAGCGGGGTCGGATACGCAGTATTTT,CASSFQLAGSDTQYF
-,TRBJ2-1,TRBV2,-,TGTGCCAGCAGTGAACCTAGAAACAATGAGCAGTTCTTC,CASSEPRNNEQFF
once,TRBJ2-1,TRBV11-2,TRBD1,TGTGCCAGCCGGGCCCGGGACAGGTACAATGAGCAGTTCTTC,CASRARDRYNEQFF
once,TRBJ2-1,TRBV11-3,TRBD1,TGTGCCAGCAGCTCACAGGGACAGTACAATGAGCAGTTCTTC,CASSSQGQYNEQFF
-,TRBJ2-3,TRBV7-9,-,TGTGCCAGCAGCTTAGTGGGGCGCGGGAGCACAGATACGCAGTATTTT,CASSLVGRGSTDTQYF
-,TRBJ2-7,TRBV6-5,TRBD1,TGTGCCAGCCGCAGGGGGAAGTCCTACGAGCAGTACTTC,CASRRGKSYEQYF
once,TRBJ1-4,TRBV4-1,TRBD1,TGCGCCAGCAGCCAAGGGTGGACAGGGAGTAATGAAAAACTGTTTTTT,CASSQGWTGSNEKLFF
-,TRBJ1-6,TRBV30,-,TGTGCCTGCCGACCGGGAGCCGTAGGTTCACCCCTCCACTTT,CACRPGAVGSPLHF
few,TRBJ2-7,TRBV6-6,-,TGTGCCAGCAGTTACTCGAGTGGTTCCTACGAGCAGTACTTC,CASSYSSGSYEQYF
-,TRBJ2-7,TRBV4-2,TRBD2,TGTGCCAGCAGCCACCTTACTGGACTAGCGGGAGCGTACGAGCAGTACTTC,CASSHLTGLAGAYEQYF
-,TRBJ2-3,TRBV7-2,TRBD1,TGTGCCAGCAGCTTAGGGAGAGGCACAGGGGGCTCAGATACGCAGTATTTT,CASSLGRGTGGSDTQYF
-,TRBJ1-6,TRBV7-9,-,TGTGCCAGCAGCTATGACTTACCCCTCCACTTT,CASSYDLPLHF
once,TRBJ1-2,TRBV7-2,-,TGTGCCAGCAGCTTAGGAGGGTGGGCCTGGGGCTACACCTTC,CASSLGGWAWGYTF
-,TRBJ1-1,TRBV6-1,-,TGTGCCAGCAGGGACACTGAAGCTTTCTTT,CASRDTEAFF
-,TRBJ1-1,TRBV5-1,-,TGCGCCAGCAGCTTGTTGAGGCTGGCAACCACTGAAGCTTTCTTT,CASSLLRLATTEAFF
-,TRBJ2-7,TRBV28,-,TGTGCCACCGCGGACAGTAGCTCCTACGAGCAGTACTTC,CATADSSSYEQYF
-,TRBJ1-4,TRBV7-9,-,TGTGCCAGCAGCTCAGGGGTCATCGCGACTAATGAAAAACTGTTTTTT,CASSSGVIATNEKLFF
few,TRBJ1-1,TRBV18,-,TGTGCCAGCTCACCAACAGGTTGGGGCACTGAAGCTTTCTTT,CASSPTGWGTEAFF
-,TRBJ1-5,TRBV5-8,TRBD1,TGTGCCAGCAGCTTGGGGACAGGGGGCTTTCAGCCCCAGCATTTT,CASSLGTGGFQPQHF
once,TRBJ2-5,TRBV28,TRBD2,TGTGCCAGCGGGACTAGCGGGAGCCAAGAGACCCAGTACTTC,CASGTSGSQETQYF
-,TRBJ2-7,TRBV7-9,TRBD1,TGTGCCAGCAGTCCAACAGGGGTCGGGGAGCAGTACTTC,CASSPTGVGEQYF
-,TRBJ2-3,TRBV25-1,-,TGTGCCAGCAGCCGAGGTATAGGGGTCTCCACAGATACGCAGTATTTT,CASSRGIGVSTDTQYF
-,TRBJ2-1,TRBV15,TRBD2,TGTGCCACCAGCAGAGGACTAGCCCCAATTAATGAGCAGTTCTTC,CATSRGLAPINEQFF
-,TRBJ2-2,TRBV7-2,-,TGTGCCAGCAGCTTAGTGGGCGGGATGGGCACCGGGGAGCTGTTTTTT,CASSLVGGMGTGELFF
-,TRBJ2-3,TRBV5-1,TRBD2,TGCGCCAGCAGGATTCTAGCGGGGCTGACAGATACGCAGTATTTT,CASRILAGLTDTQYF
-,TRBJ2-1,TRBV4-2,-,TGTGCCAGCAGCCAAGAGGCGGGAATCGATGAGCAGTTCTTC,CASSQEAGIDEQFF
-,TRBJ2-7,TRBV9,TRBD2,TGTGCCGGCGCGGGAGGGTCTCGGGACGAGCAGTACTTC,CAGAGGSRDEQYF
-,TRBJ2-3,TRBV11-2,-,TGTGCCAGCAGCCCCTGTCAGGCGGTTAGCACAGATACGCAGTATTTT,CASSPCQAVSTDTQYF
-,TRBJ2-7,TRBV6-6,TRBD1,TGTGCCAGCAGGTCCCTGGCAGGGGGCACCTACGAGCAGTACTTC,CASRSLAGGTYEQYF
-,TRBJ2-1,TRBV11-3,TRBD2,TGTGCCAGCAGCGGGGGGGTGGTGATGTACAATGAGCAGTTCTTC,CASSGGVVMYNEQFF
-,TRBJ1-2,TRBV20-1,-,TGCAGTGCTAGAGTCGGGGATGGCTACACCTTC,CSARVGDGYTF
once,TRBJ2-5,TRBV6-6,-,TGTGCCAGCAGACGACGCAGGGAGCTCCAAGAGACCCAGTACTTC,CASRRRRELQETQYF
once,TRBJ2-7,TRBV19,-,TGTGCCAGTAGTAGCCAACCCCCCGCCGAGCAGTACTTC,CASSSQPPAEQYF
-,TRBJ2-2,TRBV7-5,-,TGTGCCAGAAGCTTGAGGGGGGCGCATACCGGGGAGCTGTTTTTT,CARSLRGAHTGELFF
-,TRBJ1-1,TRBV6-1,TRBD1,TGTGCAAACAGGGGGGTTGGTGGTGAAGCTTTCTTT,CANRGVGGEAFF
-,TRBJ2-5,TRBV18,TRBD2,TGTGCCAGCTCAACCGATAGCGGGAGAAGAGGCCAAGAGACCCAGTACTTC,CASSTDSGRRGQETQYF
-,TRBJ2-5,TRBV11-2,TRBD2,TGTGCCAGCAGCTATCCGGGTAGCGGGGGGGAAGAGACCCAGTACTTC,CASSYPGSGGEETQYF
-,TRBJ1-3,TRBV19,-,TGTGCCAGTGGGCGCCGGGGGGTTTCTGGAAACACCATATATTTT,CASGRRGVSGNTIYF